The entry below gives a single T cell receptor (beta chain) sequence along with its context. Its antigen is still unknown. The junction shows a germline mismatch at one end, possibly a read error. This entry comes from a study of tumor and adjacent non-tumor tissue in lung cancer. Whole-study context: Around 4.2 million productive TCRbeta reads were obtained per sample on average. Study findings and constraints: Tumor repertoires had a smaller top 100 clone share than normal lung.

The library came from three nested PCR rounds adapted from ARM-PCR protocols. From the multiplex PCR reads, TCRdb called clonotypes with MiXCR, one entry per CDR3 protein. The repertoire holds tens of thousands of distinct CDR3 sequences, with 65% to 75% as singletons. This sample's RNA came from whole unsorted tissue. The normal lung tissue was taken more than 3 cm from the tumor edge. Sequenced input: distant non-tumor lung tissue. This clonotype originated in a woman in her 50s with non-small cell lung cancer.

CDR3 sequence reads: CAISLNGGSNQPQHF. CDR3 DNA sequence: TGTGCTATCAGTCTGAACGGGGGTAGCAATCAGCCCCAGCATTTT. V gene TRBV10-3 combines with J gene TRBJ1-5; possible D gene TRBD1, 5 bases. Germline V gene sequence: CDR1 ENHRY, CDR2 SYGVKD. CDR3 length: 15 amino acids.